Shown below are 14 T cell receptor beta chains from a single sample sequenced in a study of T cell changes during pregnancy in multiple sclerosis. Here immunoSEQ multiplex PCR was the method, and the copy in TCRdb shows in-frame clones only, minus some. Of approximately 32,000 clones listed, approximately 89% are singletons. Here the sequenced sample was CD8+ T cells from peripheral blood mononuclear cells, taken in the second trimester of pregnancy. The origin of the receptors is a female donor with multiple sclerosis, enrolled in a pregnancy study.

J is TRBJ2-1 and V is TRBV7-6; the match to TRBD1 covers 8 bases. This CDR3 spans 15 amino acids. Germline CDR1 and CDR2: SGHVS and FNYEAQ. V shed 5 bases, J shed 5 bases, and the junction held 8 bases outside the gene matches. Here the CDR3 reads CASSPRQGTDNEQFF. In DNA, the CDR3 is TGTGCCAGCAGCCCCAGACAGGGGACGGACAATGAGCAGTTCTTC. Using reference TRBV7-6 and TRBJ2-1 for the parts outside the CDR3, the full variable domain is GAGVSQSPRYKVTKRGQDVALRCDPISGHVSLYWYRQALGQGPEFLTYFNYEAQQDKSGLPNDRFSAERPEGSISTLTIQRTEQRDSAMYRCASSPRQGTDNEQFFGPGTRLTVL.

This clone is a singleton in its sample. The gene calls are TRBV27 and TRBJ1-2, with TRBD1 matching over 8 bases. V trimming: 5 bases; J trimming: 3 bases; junction bases outside the gene matches: 5. Looked up from germline, CDR1 is MNHEY and CDR2 is SMNVEV (reference sequence). This CDR3 has 14 residues. The CDR3 is CASSPRTGYYGYTF. CDR3 DNA sequence: TGTGCCAGCAGTCCACGGACAGGGTACTATGGCTACACCTTC.

This clone has a single count. The rearrangement uses TRBV18 and TRBJ2-2; no definite D call. V was cut by 0 bases and J by 4 bases, with 12 bases left in between. The CDR3 is made up of 16 amino acids. CDR1 and CDR2 (germline): KGHSH, LQKENI. The CDR3 coding sequence is TGTGCCAGCTCACCACCGTATCACGGAGCCACCGGGGAGCTGTTTTTT. This sequence encodes CASSPPYHGATGELFF.

The J gene is TRBJ2-5, the V gene TRBV7-8, with a possible D match to TRBD1 (6 bases). The CDR3 is 16 residues long. V was trimmed by 5 bases and J by 1 base, leaving 17 bases between them. Germline V gene data show CDR1 as SGHVS and CDR2 as FQNEAQ. The CDR3 region is CASSLQKRTAQETQYF. The CDR3 DNA follows: TGTGCCAGCAGCCTGCAAAAAAGGACAGCCCAAGAGACCCAGTACTTC.

Here the CDR3 DNA reads TGTGCCAGCAGTTTTATCCCTAGAGGCGATGAGCAGTTCTTC. Translating gives CASSFIPRGDEQFF. The rearrangement links TRBV27 to TRBJ2-1, with no clear D. The CDR3 loop spans 14 amino acids. V shed 3 bases and J shed 8 bases, with 14 bases lying between them. The V gene's germline CDR1 is MNHEY and CDR2 SMNVEV (reference sequence).

This sequence joins TRBV13 and TRBJ1-2; tentative D call: TRBD1 (6 bases). Looked up from germline, CDR1 is PRHDT and CDR2 is FYEKMQ (reference sequence). Trimming pared 5 bases from V and 2 bases from J, leaving 12 bases between. The CDR3 has 14 residues. CDR3 residues: CASSLRGGNYGYTF. The CDR3 DNA reads TGTGCCAGCAGCCTTAGGGGGGGAAACTATGGCTACACCTTC.

The chain joins TRBV7-6 to TRBJ2-1; TRBD2 matches 9 bases. This CDR3 is built from 16 residues. V was pared by 5 bases and J by 6 bases, with 11 bases of the junction left unmatched. Germline V gene sequence: CDR1 SGHVS, CDR2 FNYEAQ. The CDR3 here is CASSLETSGSRNEQFF. The CDR3 DNA is TGTGCCAGCAGCCTGGAGACTAGCGGTTCCCGCAATGAGCAGTTCTTC.

V is TRBV19 and J is TRBJ2-3, with D maybe TRBD2 (5 bases). The length of the CDR3 is 13 residues. V dropped 3 bases and J dropped 6 bases, with 10 bases sitting between them. Germline-derived CDR1 and CDR2 are LNHDA and SQIVND (reference sequence). Here the CDR3 reads CASSIRGSDTQYF. As DNA, the CDR3 is TGTGCCAGTAGTATTCGGGGATCCGATACGCAGTATTTT.

The chain recombines TRBV10-3 with TRBJ2-1, with 12 bases matching TRBD2. J lost 1 base, V lost 5 bases, and 9 bases had no gene match. This CDR3 spans 18 amino acids. Germline V gives CDR1 ENHRY, CDR2 SYGVKD. CDR3 coding DNA: TGTGCCATCAGTATTAGACTAGCGGGAGAGGTATCCTACAATGAGCAGTTCTTC. Amino acid sequence: CAISIRLAGEVSYNEQFF.

This chain links TRBV7-9 with TRBJ1-6, with D uncertain. This CDR3 comprises 16 residues. The germline CDR1 and CDR2 sequences are SEHNR and FQNEAQ (reference sequence). V dropped 1 base and J dropped 0 bases, with 7 bases sitting between them. CDR3 in amino acids: CASSLDGSSYNSPLHF. CDR3 coding DNA: TGTGCCAGCAGCTTAGATGGGAGCTCCTATAATTCACCCCTCCACTTT.

The chain uses TRBV4-2 and TRBJ2-7; maybe TRBD2 (5 bases). The CDR3 spans 13 residues. Germline lookup yields CDR1 LGHNA and CDR2 YNFKEQ. Trimming removed 0 bases at V and 7 bases at J, with 10 bases between. CDR3 nucleotides: TGTGCCAGCAGCCAAGATTCGTCGGGGGAGCAGTACTTC. Translated, it gives CASSQDSSGEQYF.

This sequence joins TRBV10-3 and TRBJ2-1; D gene unclear. The CDR3 consists of 13 residues. Germline V gene data show CDR1 as ENHRY and CDR2 as SYGVKD. V lost 4 bases and J lost 4, with 8 bases in between. Here the CDR3 reads CAISATAYNEQFF. The CDR3, as DNA: TGTGCCATCAGTGCGACTGCGTACAATGAGCAGTTCTTC.

The chain has TRBV6-5 and TRBJ2-1; TRBD2 agrees at 9 bases. After removal of 5 bases from V and 9 bases from J, the junction contained 11 bases not matched to a gene. The CDR3 has 15 residues. Germline values: CDR1 MNHEY, CDR2 SVGAGI. CDR3 nucleotide sequence: TGTGCCAGCAGTCCCCTGCGGGAGGGATGGAGTGAGCAGTTCTTC. Amino acid sequence: CASSPLREGWSEQFF.

V usage is TRBV2 and J usage is TRBJ2-1; TRBD2 aligns across 8 bases. CDR3 length: 16 amino acids. Germline CDR1 reads SNHLY; CDR2 reads FYNNEI. The V segment lost 3 bases and the J segment 5 bases; nucleotides outside the gene matches: 9. As DNA, the CDR3 is TGTGCCAGCAGTGACGATCCTAGCGGGCCCAACAATGAGCAGTTCTTC. This sequence encodes CASSDDPSGPNNEQFF.